This T cell receptor beta chain stems from a study of technical replicates of blood from several donors. Here immunoSEQ multiplex PCR was the method, and the copy in TCRdb shows in-frame clones only, minus some. The table records about 12,000 clones, around 94% of them present only once. V gave up 8 bases and J gave up 7 bases, with 9 bases separating them. CDR3 length: 11 residues. Germline CDR1 is SGHAT and CDR2 is FQNNGV. What was sequenced was PBMCs. V and J are TRBV11-2 and TRBJ1-5, with D perhaps matching TRBD1 (6 bases). This receptor was identified in a human donor in good health. The chain's CDR3 is CASGGGQPQHF. The CDR3 DNA sequence: TGTGCCAGCGGTGGGGGCCAGCCCCAGCATTTT.